The next 24 T cell receptor beta chains were all read from a single sample in a study of long-term antiretroviral therapy in people with HIV. Sequencing relied on immunoSEQ assay v3.0, run at survey level. The table came from immunoSEQ multiplex PCR; TCRdb's copy has only in-frame clones and leaves some out. The sample carries fewer than 45,000 clones, more than 90% recorded once. The starting material was unsorted PBMCs, obtained 3.7 years after starting antiretroviral therapy. These receptors came from a woman aged 45-59 years with HIV.

The J gene is TRBJ1-3, the V gene TRBV5-4, with D possibly TRBD1 on 6 matching bases. CDR1 is SGHNT, CDR2 YYREEE, per germline (reference sequence). V was shortened by 1 base and J by 2 bases, with 13 bases between the two germline ends. The CDR3 is 16 residues long. The CDR3 nucleotides read TGTGCCAGCAGCTTGAATACAGGGAGCACTGGAAACACCATATATTTT. It yields the protein CASSLNTGSTGNTIYF.

The chain links TRBV5-1 to TRBJ1-3, with D tentatively TRBD1 (5 bases). This CDR3 is built from 13 residues. V lost 0 bases, J lost 4 bases, and 5 bases lay in between. Germline V lookup: CDR1 SGHRS, CDR2 YFSETQ. The CDR3 region is CASSLDRGNTIYF. CDR3 DNA sequence: TGCGCCAGCAGCTTGGACAGGGGAAACACCATATATTTT.

The rearrangement joins TRBV6-5 to TRBJ1-2; 9 bases match TRBD1. The CDR3 contains 14 residues. V shed 6 bases and J 7 bases; nucleotides not matched to a gene: 9. CDR1 and CDR2 from the germline V gene are MNHEY and SVGAGI. The CDR3 reads CASRWTGERSGYTF. Written as DNA, the CDR3 is TGTGCCAGCAGATGGACAGGGGAGCGTAGTGGCTACACCTTC.

The V call is TRBV10-3, the J call TRBJ2-2, with D possibly TRBD1 on 6 matching bases. CDR1 ENHRY and CDR2 SYGVKD come from the germline V gene. V lost 0 bases, J lost 2 bases, and 10 bases lay in between. The CDR3 is 16 residues long. This CDR3 reads CAISESTGHNTGELFF. Written as DNA, the CDR3 is TGTGCCATCAGTGAGTCAACGGGACACAACACCGGGGAGCTGTTTTTT.

The chain joins TRBV10-3 to TRBJ1-6; D ambiguous. The ends were cut back, 10 bases at V and 10 bases at J, with 17 bases in the middle. The CDR3 is 13 residues long. CDR1 is ENHRY, CDR2 SYGVKD, per germline. The CDR3 spells CATRREDGSPLHF. CDR3 coding DNA: TGTGCCACCCGTAGGGAGGACGGATCACCCCTCCACTTT.

The rearrangement joins TRBV6-1 to TRBJ2-7; no clear D gene. Trimming shortened V by 5 bases and J by 4 bases, and 9 bases separated the two germline ends. There are 12 residues in the CDR3. The V gene's germline CDR1 is MNHNS and CDR2 SASEGT. This CDR3 reads CASSRTVYEQYF. The DNA of the CDR3 is TGTGCCAGCAGTCGGACGGTTTACGAGCAGTACTTC.

The gene calls are TRBV28 and TRBJ2-2; either TRBD1 or TRBD2 may fit D (5 bases each). Germline V gene lookup returns CDR1 MDHEN and CDR2 SYDVKM. The CDR3 is 14 residues long. V was pared by 7 bases and J by 2 bases, with 11 bases between. Written as DNA, the CDR3 is TGTGCCAGCAACTATGGGGGAAACACCGGGGAGCTGTTTTTT. Translating it yields CASNYGGNTGELFF.

The V gene is TRBV7-2, the J gene TRBJ2-5; unclear D gene. This CDR3 spans 14 amino acids. Germline V gene data show CDR1 as SGHTA and CDR2 as FQGNSA. V gave up 6 bases and J gave up 5 bases, with 16 bases separating them. The DNA of the CDR3 is TGTGCCAGCAGTGCCTTAAGATGGGCTGAGACCCAGTACTTC. This translates into CASSALRWAETQYF.

The gene calls are TRBV5-8 and TRBJ2-7; 10 positions agree with TRBD1. The CDR3 consists of 15 residues. The V gene end was trimmed by 4 bases and the J gene end by 6 bases; junction bases not matched to a gene: 10. The germline V gene has CDR1 SGHTS and CDR2 YDEGEE. In nucleotides, the CDR3 is TGTGCCAGCAGCCCCCCGGGACAGGGGACGTTCGAGCAGTACTTC. Translation: CASSPPGQGTFEQYF. Filled out from reference TRBV5-8 and TRBJ2-7, the complete variable domain reads EAGVTQSPTHLIKTRGQQATLRCSPISGHTSVYWYQQALGLGLQFLLWYDEGEERNRGNFPPRFSGRQFPNYSSELNVNALELEDSALYLCASSPPGQGTFEQYFGPGTRLTVT.

This sequence joins TRBV6-1 and TRBJ1-6; D gene uncertain. Deletions cut 8 bases from V and 7 bases from J, with 15 bases between. Germline V lookup: CDR1 MNHNS, CDR2 SASEGT. This CDR3 is built from 14 residues. CDR3 amino acids: CASEVAKGNSPLHF. As DNA, the CDR3 is TGTGCCAGCGAGGTTGCAAAAGGGAATTCACCCCTCCACTTT.

This chain joins TRBV29-1 and TRBJ1-1, with 7 bases lining up with TRBD1. Trimming removed 7 bases from V and 1 base from J; junction bases left unmatched: 3. Germline V lookup: CDR1 SQVTM, CDR2 ANQGSEA. The CDR3 contains 12 residues. CDR3 protein: CSAYRGNTEAFF. The CDR3 DNA reads as TGCAGCGCCTACAGGGGGAACACTGAAGCTTTCTTT.

The V call is TRBV19, the J call TRBJ1-5; D unclear. The germline V gene has CDR1 LNHDA and CDR2 SQIVND (reference sequence). The CDR3 is 13 residues long. With 4 bases removed from V and 4 bases from J, the gap between germline ends came to 8 bases. Here the CDR3 reads CASSKDRNQPQHF. CDR3 nucleotides: TGTGCCAGTAGTAAGGATAGGAATCAGCCCCAGCATTTT.

This chain uses TRBV7-2 with TRBJ2-7; 14 bases align to TRBD2. This CDR3 spans 15 amino acids. The V gene end was trimmed by 4 bases and the J gene end by 2 bases; junction bases not matched to a gene: 1. Germline lookup yields CDR1 SGHTA and CDR2 FQGNSA. CDR3 region: CASSSGLAGAYEQYF. The CDR3 DNA is TGTGCCAGCAGCTCGGGACTAGCGGGGGCCTACGAGCAGTACTTC.

The CDR3 spells CASSLGRSGQPQHF. The CDR3 nucleotides are TGTGCCAGCAGCTTAGGGAGGTCCGGTCAGCCCCAGCATTTT. V usage is TRBV7-9 and J usage is TRBJ1-5; D not certain. The CDR3 runs 14 residues. V dropped 1 base and J dropped 6 bases, with 10 bases sitting between them. Germline CDR1 and CDR2: SEHNR and FQNEAQ (reference sequence).

V and J are TRBV30 and TRBJ1-1; 8 bases fit TRBD1. This CDR3 spans 13 amino acids. Trimming took 1 base from V and 6 from J; bases not matched to a gene: 4. Germline CDR1 and CDR2: GTSNPN and SVGIG (reference sequence). The chain's CDR3 is CAWSDRGIAEAFF. CDR3 bases: TGTGCCTGGAGTGACAGGGGGATAGCTGAAGCTTTCTTT.

In its sample, this clone was seen a few times. The chain combines TRBV2 with TRBJ1-2; D is unclear. This CDR3 has 12 residues. Germline CDR1 SNHLY, CDR2 FYNNEI. With 10 bases removed from V and 0 bases from J, the gap between germline ends came to 9 bases. CDR3 residues: CATGGTNYGYTF. CDR3 sequence (DNA): TGTGCCACCGGAGGGACTAACTATGGCTACACCTTC.

The V and J genes are TRBV6-5 and TRBJ2-1, with D perhaps TRBD2 (7 bases). Germline assignment: CDR1 MNHEY and CDR2 SVGAGI. With 7 bases removed from V and 5 bases from J, the gap between germline ends came to 18 bases. The CDR3 runs to 15 residues. CDR3 residues: CASTISGGGNNEQFF. The CDR3 DNA reads TGTGCCAGCACCATCTCGGGGGGCGGGAACAATGAGCAGTTCTTC.

The rearrangement uses TRBV6-5 and TRBJ2-7; 7 nucleotides align to TRBD2. V was clipped by 6 bases and J by 3 bases; unmatched bases: 5. Germline CDR1 and CDR2: MNHEY and SVGAGI. The length of the CDR3 is 13 residues. CDR3 in amino acids: CASRAIAGYEQYF. CDR3 coding DNA: TGTGCCAGCAGAGCGATAGCGGGCTACGAGCAGTACTTC.

The J gene is TRBJ1-3, the V gene TRBV9, with 11 bases that match TRBD1. V trimming: 4 bases; J trimming: 4 bases; junction bases outside the gene matches: 7. The CDR3 is 16 amino acids. Germline CDR1 SGDLS, CDR2 YYNGEE. The CDR3, as DNA: TGTGCCAGCAGCTTCGGACAGGGGGCGCGGGGAAACACCATATATTTT. This sequence encodes CASSFGQGARGNTIYF.

CDR3 sequence (DNA): TGTGCCAGCAGCCCGAGGAGCGGGGCCCATCCCCAGCAGTTCTTC. Encoded protein: CASSPRSGAHPQQFF. The gene calls are TRBV5-6 and TRBJ2-1; 7 bases align to TRBD2. V was pared by 4 bases and J by 11 bases, with 15 bases of the junction left unmatched. The CDR3 is 15 amino acids. Germline loops: CDR1 SGHDT, CDR2 YYEEEE.

This clone was picked up a small number of times. The rearrangement joins TRBV11-2 to TRBJ1-4, with D maybe TRBD1 (5 bases). Germline V gives CDR1 SGHAT, CDR2 FQNNGV. V was trimmed by 5 bases and J by 7 bases, leaving 17 bases between them. The CDR3 is 15 residues long. CDR3 region: CASSPRQSKGEKLFF. CDR3 DNA sequence: TGTGCCAGCAGCCCCAGACAGTCCAAAGGTGAAAAACTGTTTTTT.

The V gene is TRBV10-3, the J gene TRBJ2-5; D is uncertain. CDR1 is ENHRY and CDR2 is SYGVKD in the germline V gene. The germline V and J ends were trimmed by 0 bases and 2 bases, with 7 bases remaining between them. The CDR3 contains 14 residues. CDR3 nucleotides: TGTGCCATCAGTGAGTCGAGGCAGCAAGAGACCCAGTACTTC. Translation: CAISESRQQETQYF.

V and J are TRBV19 and TRBJ1-1, with D possibly matching TRBD1 (5 bases). This CDR3 has 14 amino acids. Germline CDR1 is LNHDA and CDR2 is SQIVND (reference sequence). Trimming removed 1 base from V and 6 bases from J, with 12 bases in between. Here the CDR3 DNA reads TGTGCCAGTAGTATAGTAAGGGGAGAGGCTGAAGCTTTCTTT. Encoded protein: CASSIVRGEAEAFF.

The chain links TRBV15 to TRBJ2-3; D ambiguous. Trimming cost V 5 bases and J 1 base, with 10 bases left between them. CDR1 and CDR2 from the germline V gene are LNHNV and YYDKDF (reference sequence). This CDR3 is built from 14 residues. CDR3 protein: CATSVGSGTDTQYF. DNA for the CDR3: TGTGCCACCAGCGTAGGGTCGGGCACAGATACGCAGTATTTT.